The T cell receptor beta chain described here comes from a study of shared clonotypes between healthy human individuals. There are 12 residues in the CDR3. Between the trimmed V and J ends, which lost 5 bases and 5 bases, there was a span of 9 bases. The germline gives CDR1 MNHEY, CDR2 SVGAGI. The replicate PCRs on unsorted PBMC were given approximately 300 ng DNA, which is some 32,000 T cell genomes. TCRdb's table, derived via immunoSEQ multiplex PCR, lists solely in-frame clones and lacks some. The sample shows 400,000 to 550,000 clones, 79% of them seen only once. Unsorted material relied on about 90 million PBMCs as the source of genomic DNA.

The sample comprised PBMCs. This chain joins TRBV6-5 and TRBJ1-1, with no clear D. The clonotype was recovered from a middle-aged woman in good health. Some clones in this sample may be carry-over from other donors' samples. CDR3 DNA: TGTGCCAGCAGTACTCTTTGGACTGAAGCTTTCTTT. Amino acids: CASSTLWTEAFF.